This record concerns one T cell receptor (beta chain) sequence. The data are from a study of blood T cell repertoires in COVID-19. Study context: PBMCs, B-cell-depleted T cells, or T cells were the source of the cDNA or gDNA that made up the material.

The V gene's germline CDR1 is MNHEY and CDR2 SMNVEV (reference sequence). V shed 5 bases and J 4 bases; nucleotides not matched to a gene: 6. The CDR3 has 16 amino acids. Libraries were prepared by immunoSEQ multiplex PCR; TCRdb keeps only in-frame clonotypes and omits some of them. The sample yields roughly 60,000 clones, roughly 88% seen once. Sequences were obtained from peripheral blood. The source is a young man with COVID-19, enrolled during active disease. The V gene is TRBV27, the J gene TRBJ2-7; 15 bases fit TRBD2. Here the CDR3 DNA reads TGTGCCAGCAGTAACACGGGGACTAGCGGGAGGTACGAGCAGTACTTC. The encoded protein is CASSNTGTSGRYEQYF.